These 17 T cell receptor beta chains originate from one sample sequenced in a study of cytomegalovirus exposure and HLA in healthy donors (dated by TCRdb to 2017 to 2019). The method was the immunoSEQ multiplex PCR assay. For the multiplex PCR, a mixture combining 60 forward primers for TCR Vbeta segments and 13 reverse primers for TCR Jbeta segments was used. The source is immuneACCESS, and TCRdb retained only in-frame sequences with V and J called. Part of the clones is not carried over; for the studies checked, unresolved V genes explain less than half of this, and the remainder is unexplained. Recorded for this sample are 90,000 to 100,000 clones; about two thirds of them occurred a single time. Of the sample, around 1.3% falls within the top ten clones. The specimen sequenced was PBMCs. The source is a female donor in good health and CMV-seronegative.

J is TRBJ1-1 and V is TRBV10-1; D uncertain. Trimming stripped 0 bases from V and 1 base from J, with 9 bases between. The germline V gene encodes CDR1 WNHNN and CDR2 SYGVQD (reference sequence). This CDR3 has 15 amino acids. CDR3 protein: CASSESGRENTEAFF. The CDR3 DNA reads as TGCGCCAGCAGTGAGTCGGGCAGAGAGAACACTGAAGCTTTCTTT.

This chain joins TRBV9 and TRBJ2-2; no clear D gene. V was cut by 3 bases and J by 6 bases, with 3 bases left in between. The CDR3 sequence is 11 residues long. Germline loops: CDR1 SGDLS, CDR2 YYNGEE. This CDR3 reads CASSAAGELFF. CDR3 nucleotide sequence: TGTGCCAGCAGCGCCGCCGGGGAGCTGTTTTTT.

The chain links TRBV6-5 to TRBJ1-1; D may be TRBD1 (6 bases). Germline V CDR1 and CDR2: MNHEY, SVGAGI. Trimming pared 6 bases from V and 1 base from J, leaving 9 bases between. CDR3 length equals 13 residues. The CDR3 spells CASRQGWNTEAFF. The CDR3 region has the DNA TGTGCCAGCAGGCAGGGGTGGAACACTGAAGCTTTCTTT.

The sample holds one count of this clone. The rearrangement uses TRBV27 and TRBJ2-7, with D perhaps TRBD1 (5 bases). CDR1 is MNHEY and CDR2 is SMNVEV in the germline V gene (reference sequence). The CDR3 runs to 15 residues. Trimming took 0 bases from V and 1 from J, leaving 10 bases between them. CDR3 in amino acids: CASSLSGANSYEQYF. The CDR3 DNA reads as TGTGCCAGCAGTTTATCAGGGGCAAATTCCTACGAGCAGTACTTC.

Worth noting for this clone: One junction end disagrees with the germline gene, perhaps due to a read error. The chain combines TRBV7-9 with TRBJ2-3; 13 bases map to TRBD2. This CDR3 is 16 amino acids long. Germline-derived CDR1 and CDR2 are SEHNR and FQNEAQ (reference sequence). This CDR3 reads CATRLAGGHDTDTRYF. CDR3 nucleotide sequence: TGTGCCACAAGACTAGCGGGGGGCCACGACACAGATACGCGGTATTTT.

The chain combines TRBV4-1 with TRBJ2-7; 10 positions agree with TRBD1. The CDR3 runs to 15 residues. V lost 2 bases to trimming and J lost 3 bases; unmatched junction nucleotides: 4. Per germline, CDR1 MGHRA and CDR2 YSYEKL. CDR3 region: CASSQPGQGYYEQYF. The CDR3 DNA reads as TGCGCCAGCAGCCAACCGGGACAGGGGTACTACGAGCAGTACTTC.

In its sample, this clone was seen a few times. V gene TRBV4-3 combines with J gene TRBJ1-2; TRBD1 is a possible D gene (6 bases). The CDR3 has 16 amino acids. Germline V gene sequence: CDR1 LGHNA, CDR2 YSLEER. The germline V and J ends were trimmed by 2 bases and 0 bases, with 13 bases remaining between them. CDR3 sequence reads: CASSQKGDITNYGYTF. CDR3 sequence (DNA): TGCGCCAGCAGCCAAAAAGGGGACATAACTAACTATGGCTACACCTTC.

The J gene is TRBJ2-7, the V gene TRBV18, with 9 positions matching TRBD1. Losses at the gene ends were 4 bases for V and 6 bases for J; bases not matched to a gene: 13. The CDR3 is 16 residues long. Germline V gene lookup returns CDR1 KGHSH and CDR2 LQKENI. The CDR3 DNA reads TGTGCCAGCTCACGATCGCCCGGGACAGGGTTTGTCGAGCAGTACTTC. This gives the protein CASSRSPGTGFVEQYF.

The CDR3 sequence is CASSQDTARTAGKTQYF. DNA of the CDR3: TGCGCCAGCAGCCAAGATACCGCAAGGACCGCAGGGAAGACCCAGTACTTC. This chain joins TRBV4-3 and TRBJ2-5, with a weak D call TRBD1 (5 bases). V dropped 0 bases and J dropped 6 bases, with 20 bases sitting between them. The CDR3 sequence is 17 residues long. The germline V gene has CDR1 LGHNA and CDR2 YSLEER.

Here the CDR3 DNA reads TGTGCCAGCGGACAGACAGGGAACATGAACACTGAAGCTTTCTTT. Encoded protein: CASGQTGNMNTEAFF. This chain uses TRBV9 with TRBJ1-1; the match to TRBD1 covers 7 bases. The CDR3 has 15 residues. Germline-derived CDR1 and CDR2 are SGDLS and YYNGEE. After removal of 7 bases from V and 0 bases from J, the junction contained 9 bases not matched to a gene.

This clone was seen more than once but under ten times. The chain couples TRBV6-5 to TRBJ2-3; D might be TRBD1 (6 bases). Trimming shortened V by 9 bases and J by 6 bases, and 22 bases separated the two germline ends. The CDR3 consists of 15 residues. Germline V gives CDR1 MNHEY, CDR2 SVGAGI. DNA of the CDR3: TGTGCCAGTTCCATACGCCCCCAAGGGGGTGATACGCAGTATTTT. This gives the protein CASSIRPQGGDTQYF.

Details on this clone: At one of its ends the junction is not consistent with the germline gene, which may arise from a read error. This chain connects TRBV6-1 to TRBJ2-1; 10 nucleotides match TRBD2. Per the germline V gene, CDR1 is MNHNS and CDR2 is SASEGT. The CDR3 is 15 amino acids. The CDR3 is CASSDLAGVNQAQLF. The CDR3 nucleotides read TGTGCCAGCAGTGACCTAGCGGGAGTGAATCAGGCGCAGCTCTTC.

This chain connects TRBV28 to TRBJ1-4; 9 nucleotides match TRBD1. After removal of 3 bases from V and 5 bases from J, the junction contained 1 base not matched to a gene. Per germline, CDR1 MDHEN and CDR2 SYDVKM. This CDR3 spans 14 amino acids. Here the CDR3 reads CASSLGTGNEKLFF. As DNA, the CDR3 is TGTGCCAGCAGTTTGGGGACAGGGAATGAAAAACTGTTTTTT. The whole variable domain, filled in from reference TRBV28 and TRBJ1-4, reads DVKVTQSSRYLVKRTGEKVFLECVQDMDHENMFWYRQDPGLGLRLIYFSYDVKMKEKGDIPEGYSVSREKKERFSLILESASTNQTSMYLCASSLGTGNEKLFFGSGTQLSVL.

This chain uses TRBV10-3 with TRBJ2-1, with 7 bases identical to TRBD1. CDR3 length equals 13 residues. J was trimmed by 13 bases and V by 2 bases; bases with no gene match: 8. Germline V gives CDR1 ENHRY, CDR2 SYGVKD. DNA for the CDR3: TGTGCCATCAGTGAGGACAGGGCTCAATACCAGTTCTTC. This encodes CAISEDRAQYQFF.

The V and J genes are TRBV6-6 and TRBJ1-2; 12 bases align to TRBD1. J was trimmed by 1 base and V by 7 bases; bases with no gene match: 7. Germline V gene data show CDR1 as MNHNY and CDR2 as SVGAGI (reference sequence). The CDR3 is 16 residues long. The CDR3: CASIRDRGQGNYGYTF. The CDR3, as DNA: TGTGCCAGCATCCGGGACAGGGGGCAGGGTAACTATGGCTACACCTTC.

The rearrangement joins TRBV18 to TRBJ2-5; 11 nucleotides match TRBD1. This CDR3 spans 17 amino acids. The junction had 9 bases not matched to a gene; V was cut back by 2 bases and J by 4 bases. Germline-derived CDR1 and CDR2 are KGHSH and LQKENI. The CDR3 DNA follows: TGTGCCAGCTCACCAGCAACGGACAGGGGGCGCCGAGAGACCCAGTACTTC. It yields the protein CASSPATDRGRRETQYF.

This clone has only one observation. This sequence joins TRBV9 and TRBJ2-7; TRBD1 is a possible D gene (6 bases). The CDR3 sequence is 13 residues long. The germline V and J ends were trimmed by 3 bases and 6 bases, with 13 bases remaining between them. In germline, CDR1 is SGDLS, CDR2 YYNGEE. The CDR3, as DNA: TGTGCCAGCAGCGAGGGACACTCTTCCGAGCAGTACTTC. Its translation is CASSEGHSSEQYF.